This T cell receptor beta chain was obtained from a study of blood T cell repertoires in COVID-19. Study details: The United States, Italy and Spain were the sources of the acute and convalescent COVID-19 samples. In each case, the material was cDNA or gDNA derived from T cells, B-cell-depleted T cells, or PBMCs.

Authors' methods: Amplification of reference gene primers provided the estimated nucleated cell counts. Data came from immunoSEQ multiplex PCR; TCRdb stores just in-frame clones and leaves some out. The V and J calls and clone size are taken from that table; D and trimming were inferred from the DNA. The sample lists 150,000 to 200,000 clones, over 75% seen once, with about 26% in the top ten. This TCR came from a woman in her sixties or seventies with acute or convalescent COVID-19. The sample consisted of peripheral blood.

CDR3 protein: CASSQDGTTYNEQFF. The CDR3 DNA reads as TGCGCCAGCAGCCAAGACGGGACTACCTACAATGAGCAGTTCTTC. The J gene is TRBJ2-1, the V gene TRBV4-1; 7 positions match TRBD2. V was clipped by 0 bases and J by 2 bases; unmatched bases: 1. The CDR3 runs 15 residues. CDR1 and CDR2 (germline): MGHRA, YSYEKL.